This is a list of T cell receptor beta chains from one sample in a study of Graves' ophthalmopathy and Graves' hyperthyroidism. TCRdb reprocessed the multiplex PCR reads with MiXCR, giving one entry per CDR3 protein. The sample contains about 740,000 distinct CDR3 sequences, around 40% of which appear only once. The sequenced material came from peripheral blood. These TCRs come from an adult man with Graves' ophthalmopathy. Each CDR3 is given with its conserved first and last residue. Fields, in order: CDR3 protein, J gene, V gene.

CDR3 protein: CSVAGLAGVHEQYF
J gene: TRBJ2-7
V gene: TRBV20-1

CDR3 protein: CASSSTESNYGYTF
J gene: TRBJ1-2
V gene: TRBV5-6

CDR3 protein: CASSLAPLRPGPQATEAFF
J gene: TRBJ1-1
V gene: TRBV5-1

CDR3 protein: CAISESGGLDEQYF
J gene: TRBJ2-7
V gene: TRBV10-3

CDR3 protein: CSVRDPTFGETQYF
J gene: TRBJ2-5
V gene: TRBV20-1

CDR3 protein: CASSLDRVGTQYF
J gene: TRBJ2-5
V gene: TRBV12-3/TRBV12-4

CDR3 protein: CASSPLGVAEETQYF
J gene: TRBJ2-5
V gene: TRBV14

CDR3 protein: CASSLGRGPLYGYTF
J gene: TRBJ1-2
V gene: TRBV15

CDR3 protein: CASRNPGVLDYEQYF
J gene: TRBJ2-7
V gene: TRBV25-1

CDR3 protein: CASSLIPRVWATEAFF
J gene: TRBJ1-1
V gene: TRBV7-2